This TCR beta chain was sequenced during a study of T cell responses to AZD1222 COVID-19 vaccine. Overall study findings and caveats: Reportedly, nearly half of unique spike TCRs recognized epitopes outside B.1.351/B.1.1.7 mutations. Spike regions recognized by vaccine-associated CD4 TCRs spanned the protein, led by 160-218 and 743-854. Donors were chiefly white British, with a greater number of females, and clonal diversity was perhaps underestimated.

On this clone itself: No antigen is known for it.

This CDR3 region has 12 residues. Germline lookup yields CDR1 MNHEY and CDR2 SVGAGI. V was pared by 3 bases and J by 4 bases, with 6 bases between. Method: immunoSEQ multiplex PCR; TCRdb's copy keeps in-frame clones and lacks some. The sample has 95,000 to 150,000 clones, almost 95% seen once; the top ten hold about 1.5%. The source was peripheral blood, collected on day 0 of AZD1222 vaccination. V gene TRBV6-5 combines with J gene TRBJ1-1; unclear D gene. The source is an adult in good health. The CDR3 protein is CASSYLGTEAFF. For the CDR3, the DNA is TGTGCCAGCAGTTATCTCGGCACTGAAGCTTTCTTT.